The TCR beta chain described here comes from a study of brain T cells in children with intractable seizures. On this clone: Antigen unknown.

Generated by immunoSEQ multiplex PCR, the TCRdb table keeps only in-frame clones and is missing some. Among 340,000 or so clones, roughly 92% were seen once, and the ten largest hold 5% to 7%. CDR3 length equals 12 residues. V lost 9 bases to trimming and J lost 4 bases; unmatched junction nucleotides: 2. Germline V gene data show CDR1 as MNHEY and CDR2 as SMNVEV (reference sequence). Time point of the sample: blood from clinic visit 5 months post-surgery; TSC patient then seizure free. Sequencing was limited to surgery cases with top T cell transcript signatures in brain tissue. Before surgery, patients took at least one anti-epileptic drug. Overall study results and limits: Viral specificity was inferred only from CDR3 similarity; HCMV serostatus was unknown. Absence of clones before surgery may stem from lower sequencing depth.

V is TRBV27 and J is TRBJ2-7, with 11 positions matching TRBD1. The TCR originated in a boy under two years old with tuberous sclerosis and intractable seizures. The input for sequencing was peripheral blood, taken approximately 5 months after surgery. CDR3 sequence: CASGQGAYEQYF. The DNA of the CDR3 is TGTGCCAGTGGACAGGGGGCTTACGAGCAGTACTTC.